This entry is about one TCR beta chain. Its antigen is unknown. It has no much larger one-base neighbor in the sample; base qualities were not kept. The goal of deep resolution MiSeq sequencing was a depth between 1 in 1 million and 1 in 200,000 T cells, and coverage averaged 10x per clonotype. The immunoSEQ hsTCRB Kit was used to generate TCR beta libraries. The authors' pipeline ran thus. Data were analyzed with ImmunoSEQ Data Assistant and ImmunoSEQ Analyzer, with V, D and J genes assigned per IMGT definitions. Clonality, which ranges from 0 to 1, was calculated by subtracting the normalized Shannon entropy of productive rearrangement frequencies from one. Public clonotype analysis was restricted to overrepresented clonotypes comprising at least 0.05% of each patient's repertoire. More than ten age-matched healthy donor repertoires from immuneACCESS were used as controls for clonality. TCRdb retrieved this table from immuneACCESS and kept in-frame rearrangements only. Not all clones are present; in checked studies, unresolved V genes account for under half, and no reason is known for the remainder. That table gives V, J and clone size, and the DNA gave D and trimming. The sample includes 250,000 or so clones, with under 80% observed a single time. The ten largest account for approximately 15% of the sample.

According to the study, the label for this sample's time point signals: approximately 25 months on ibrutinib. For TCR beta library preparation, roughly 2 micrograms of genomic DNA were extracted from the cryopreserved PBMCs. Longitudinal blood samples from CLL patients receiving ibrutinib monotherapy were subjected to high-throughput TCR beta sequencing. Patients were enrolled in a phase 2 open-label single-center ibrutinib monotherapy trial. This entry is derived from a study of cytotoxic CD8 clonotypes in ibrutinib-treated CLL (dated by TCRdb to the early 2020s). A note on the overall study: The cohort included roughly 15 treatment-naive and eleven to twelve relapsed/refractory patients; roughly 17 were IGHV unmutated. Samples averaged around 280,000 productive templates and about 94,000 productive rearrangements. Responses were partial in 24 patients and complete in 2; after median approximately 67 months follow-up, approximately 15 stayed in remission and approximately 12 progressed. Of the approximately 86 people in the trial, about two dozen had longitudinal samples available. Every sample from remission and from progressive disease was obtained while the patients were still on ibrutinib. Cryopreserved peripheral blood mononuclear cells were obtained before treatment, at response, and at either sustained remission or disease progression. Response samples were taken after a median of about a year on treatment, ranging from about 6 to 36 months.

What the research found in general, with its limitations: Clonality increased at ibrutinib response, stayed stable in sustained remission, and fell back toward baseline at progression. Baseline clonality was found to be higher than that of age-matched healthy donors and was strongly correlated with circulating CD8+ T-cell counts. Sampling times were not matched between patients in sustained remission and patients whose disease was progressing, and lymph node repertoires were not examined. Public clonotypes were rare and either shrank or stayed stable during treatment, and the rise in clonality at ibrutinib response reflected expansion of private clonotypes.

The clonotype comes from a human donor with chronic lymphocytic leukemia. The source was PBMCs, collected after 24 months of ibrutinib treatment.

The CDR3 protein is CASRPGLAVTDTQYF. Read as DNA, the sequence is TGTGCCAGCAGGCCGGGACTAGCGGTCACAGATACGCAGTATTTT. The V gene is TRBV5-4 and the J gene is TRBJ2-3, with 11 middle bases fitting TRBD2. CDR1 and CDR2, looked up from the germline V gene (reference sequence), are SGHNT and YYREEE. From V the trimming removes 5 bases and from J it removes 2 bases, while the gene matches leave 4 bases of the junction unaccounted for. The CDR3 measures 15 amino acids from cysteine to phenylalanine. Only the CDR3 part of the read is kept: 45 bases, read in frame from the first base.